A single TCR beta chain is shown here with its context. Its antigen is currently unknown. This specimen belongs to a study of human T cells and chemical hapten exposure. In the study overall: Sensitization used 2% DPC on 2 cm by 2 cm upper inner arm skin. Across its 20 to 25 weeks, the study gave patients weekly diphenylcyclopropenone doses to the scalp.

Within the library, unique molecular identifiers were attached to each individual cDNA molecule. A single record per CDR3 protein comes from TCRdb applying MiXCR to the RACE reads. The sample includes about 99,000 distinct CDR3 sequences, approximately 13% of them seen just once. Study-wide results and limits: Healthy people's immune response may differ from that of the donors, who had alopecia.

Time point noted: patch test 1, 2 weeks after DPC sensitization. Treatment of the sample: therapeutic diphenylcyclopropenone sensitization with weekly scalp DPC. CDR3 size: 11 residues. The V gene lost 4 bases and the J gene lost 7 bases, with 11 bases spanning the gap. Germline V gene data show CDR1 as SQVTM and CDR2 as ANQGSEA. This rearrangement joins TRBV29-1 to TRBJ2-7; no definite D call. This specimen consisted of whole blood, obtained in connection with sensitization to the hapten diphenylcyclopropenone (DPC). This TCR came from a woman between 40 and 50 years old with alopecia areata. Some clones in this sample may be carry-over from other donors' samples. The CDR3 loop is CSVGSANEQYF. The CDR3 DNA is TGCAGCGTTGGCAGTGCCAATGAGCAGTACTTC.